This is a list of T cell receptor beta chains from one sample in a study of T cell responses to AZD1222 COVID-19 vaccine. Some clones are missing from TCRdb's copy, which holds only in-frame ones; the method was immunoSEQ multiplex PCR. The data hold under 150,000 clones, with roughly 90% observed a single time. Sequencing used peripheral blood, obtained on day 0 of AZD1222 vaccination. The receptors stem from an adult in good health. Each CDR3 is given with its conserved first and last residue. Each record gives: J gene, V gene, clone size, D gene, CDR3 protein, CDR3 DNA. The D gene is left open where the match is weak. Where a row states a size, it is once, few, many or the class of an expanded clone; other rows omit it.

>TRBJ1-5|TRBV7-8|once|TRBD1
CASSSRTGGKDSNQPQHF
TGTGCCAGCAGCTCAAGGACAGGGGGCAAGGATAGCAATCAGCCCCAGCATTTT
>TRBJ2-3|TRBV4-2|-|-
CASSGLPGSSSTDTQYF
TGTGCCAGCAGCGGACTGCCAGGGTCTTCTAGCACAGATACGCAGTATTTT
>TRBJ1-2|TRBV19|-|TRBD1
CASTWDRADYGYTF
TGTGCCAGTACCTGGGACAGGGCCGACTATGGCTACACCTTC
>TRBJ2-1|TRBV30|-|-
CAWSGDTAYRNEQFF
TGTGCCTGGAGTGGGGACACCGCCTATCGGAATGAGCAGTTCTTC
>TRBJ1-3|TRBV18|-|-
CASSPRIKPSGNTIYF
TGTGCCAGCTCACCCCGTATCAAACCCTCTGGAAACACCATATATTTT
>TRBJ1-3|TRBV19|-|TRBD1
CASRTGTGGGNTIYF
TGTGCCAGTAGAACCGGGACAGGAGGAGGGAACACCATATATTTT
>TRBJ1-1|TRBV7-9|-|-
CASSPERGPYTEAFF
TGTGCCAGCAGCCCGGAGAGGGGCCCATACACTGAAGCTTTCTTT
>TRBJ2-7|TRBV7-9|-|-
CASSSYYEPYEQYF
TGTGCCAGCAGCTCCTATTATGAACCCTACGAGCAGTACTTC
>TRBJ1-5|TRBV15|-|-
CATSRDRGQPQHF
TGTGCCACCAGCAGAGATCGGGGTCAGCCCCAGCATTTT
>TRBJ1-3|TRBV27|-|-
CASSPSPASSGNTIYF
TGTGCCAGCAGTCCCTCCCCGGCCTCCTCTGGAAACACCATATATTTT
>TRBJ1-3|TRBV6-6|-|-
CASKPTPQASSLYF
TGTGCCAGCAAACCTACTCCACAGGCCAGTTCCTTATATTTT
>TRBJ2-1|TRBV6-2/TRBV6-3|-|-
CASSLVAYQDEQFF
TGTGCCAGCAGTTTGGTAGCTTACCAAGATGAGCAGTTCTTC
>TRBJ1-2|TRBV27|-|-
CASSPDSGYGYTF
TGTGCCAGCAGTCCAGACAGTGGCTATGGCTACACCTTC
>TRBJ2-7|TRBV27|once|-
CASSLYYGSLRGGSYEQYF
TGTGCCAGCAGTTTATATTACGGCAGCCTTCGAGGGGGATCCTACGAGCAGTACTTC
>TRBJ2-3|TRBV7-3|once|TRBD2
CASSSVGTSVSDTQYF
TGTGCCAGCAGCTCCGTCGGGACTAGCGTCTCAGATACGCAGTATTTT
>TRBJ2-5|TRBV5-4|-|TRBD2
CASSLGTSGRVAQETQYF
TGTGCCAGCAGCCTTGGGACTAGCGGGAGGGTGGCCCAAGAGACCCAGTACTTC
>TRBJ1-1|TRBV4-3|once|TRBD1
CASSARTGDTEAFF
TGCGCCAGCAGCGCCCGGACAGGGGACACTGAAGCTTTCTTT
>TRBJ1-6|TRBV7-6|-|-
CASSSKQGPNSPLHF
TGTGCCAGCAGCTCAAAACAGGGACCGAATTCACCCCTCCACTTT
>TRBJ1-4|TRBV5-6|-|-
CASSLEGRRNEKLFF
TGTGCCAGCAGCTTGGAAGGACGGAGGAATGAAAAACTGTTTTTT
>TRBJ2-1|TRBV21-1|-|-
CASSKAGLAGPRYNEQFF
TGTGCCAGCAGCAAAGCCGGACTAGCGGGACCGAGATACAATGAGCAGTTCTTC
>TRBJ1-2|TRBV11-2|-|-
CASSFPNYGYTF
TGTGCCAGCAGCTTTCCCAACTATGGCTACACCTTC
>TRBJ2-2|TRBV19|-|-
CASSILGTGELFF
TGTGCCAGTAGTATTTTAGGCACCGGGGAGCTGTTTTTT
>TRBJ2-3|TRBV9|-|-
CASTSRETGTDTQYF
TGTGCCAGCACCTCCCGGGAGACAGGGACAGATACGCAGTATTTT
>TRBJ1-5|TRBV3-1/TRBV3-2|-|-
CASSQDWGRYSNQPQHF
TGTGCCAGCAGCCAAGATTGGGGACGATATAGCAATCAGCCCCAGCATTTT
>TRBJ1-5|TRBV7-2|once|TRBD1
CASSLEGGRNQPQHF
TGTGCCAGCAGCTTAGAAGGGGGCCGCAATCAGCCCCAGCATTTT
>TRBJ2-3|TRBV6-4|-|TRBD1
CASSRFGGDRATDTQYF
TGTGCCAGCAGTAGGTTTGGGGGCGACAGGGCCACAGATACGCAGTATTTT
>TRBJ2-5|TRBV27|-|-
CASSLQGVGETQYF
TGTGCCAGCAGTTTACAAGGGGTAGGAGAGACCCAGTACTTC
>TRBJ2-3|TRBV4-1|once|TRBD1
CASSPGQTDTQYF
TGCGCCAGCAGCCCGGGACAGACAGATACGCAGTATTTT
>TRBJ2-3|TRBV3-1/TRBV3-2|-|-
CASSRGDLSTDTQYF
TGTGCCAGCAGCCGGGGAGATCTTAGCACAGATACGCAGTATTTT
>TRBJ2-4|TRBV2|-|-
CASRHDGENIQYF
TGTGCCAGCAGACACGACGGGGAAAACATTCAGTACTTC
>TRBJ1-1|TRBV7-9|-|-
CASSLGPGGAFF
TGTGCCAGCAGCTTAGGGCCGGGGGGAGCTTTCTTT
>TRBJ2-3|TRBV5-6|-|-
CASSSNPTDTQYF
TGTGCCAGCAGCTCCAACCCCACAGATACGCAGTATTTT
>TRBJ1-4|TRBV9|-|-
CASSANWGNEKLFF
TGTGCCAGCAGCGCCAATTGGGGGAATGAAAAACTGTTTTTT
>TRBJ2-2|TRBV7-9|-|-
CASSSIAVKRNTGELFF
TGTGCCAGCAGCTCAATAGCGGTCAAAAGGAACACCGGGGAGCTGTTTTTT
>TRBJ2-7|TRBV5-1|-|-
CASSLRPSDEVGPYEQYF
TGCGCCAGCAGCTTGAGGCCCTCCGATGAGGTTGGCCCCTACGAGCAGTACTTC
>TRBJ2-7|TRBV27|-|TRBD1
CASSLSTGGHEQYF
TGTGCCAGCAGTTTATCGACAGGGGGCCACGAGCAGTACTTC
>TRBJ2-7|TRBV3-1/TRBV3-2|-|-
CASSPGTSEQYF
TGTGCCAGCAGCCCCGGGACCTCCGAGCAGTACTTC
>TRBJ2-7|TRBV6-1|-|TRBD1
CASSEGTGGYEQYF
TGTGCCAGCAGTGAAGGGACAGGGGGCTACGAGCAGTACTTC
>TRBJ2-7|TRBV5-4|-|-
CASSSGFNYEQYF
TGTGCCAGCAGCTCGGGATTCAACTACGAGCAGTACTTC
>TRBJ2-3|TRBV4-3|-|TRBD2
CASSQDWLAGTDTQYF
TGCGCCAGCAGCCAAGATTGGCTAGCGGGCACAGATACGCAGTATTTT
>TRBJ1-2|TRBV5-5|-|-
CASSVWSGGYTF
TGTGCCAGCAGCGTATGGTCAGGTGGCTACACCTTC
>TRBJ2-3|TRBV14|-|-
CASSLAAGTDTQYF
TGTGCCAGCAGCCTCGCGGCCGGCACAGATACGCAGTATTTT
>TRBJ2-2|TRBV7-2|-|TRBD2
CASSLGGGRAPGELFF
TGTGCCAGCAGCTTAGGCGGGGGGCGAGCCCCCGGGGAGCTGTTTTTT
>TRBJ2-7|TRBV11-2|-|-
CASRRGQFTSYEQYF
TGTGCCAGCAGGCGGGGACAGTTCACCTCCTACGAGCAGTACTTC
>TRBJ2-3|TRBV27|-|-
CASSRGGQSTDTQYF
TGTGCCAGCAGCCGCGGGGGACAAAGCACAGATACGCAGTATTTT
>TRBJ2-7|TRBV9|-|-
CASSVETYAPYEQYF
TGTGCCAGCAGCGTCGAGACATACGCCCCCTACGAGCAGTACTTC
>TRBJ2-7|TRBV11-2|-|-
CASSLEGRPGGEQYF
TGTGCCAGCAGCTTAGAGGGTCGGCCTGGGGGCGAGCAGTACTTC
>TRBJ1-2|TRBV7-2|once|-
CASSPTQDRGYGYTF
TGTGCCAGCAGTCCTACCCAAGACCGAGGCTATGGCTACACCTTC
>TRBJ1-5|TRBV5-1|few|-
CASSLEGRRNQPQHF
TGCGCCAGCAGCTTGGAGGGACGGAGAAATCAGCCCCAGCATTTT
>TRBJ1-3|TRBV23-1|once|TRBD1
CASSQFGTGGTHSGNTIYF
TGCGCCAGCAGTCAGTTCGGGACAGGGGGCACCCACTCTGGAAACACCATATATTTT
>TRBJ2-5|TRBV7-8|-|TRBD2
CASSLVAGWQETQYF
TGTGCCAGCAGCTTAGTAGCGGGATGGCAAGAGACCCAGTACTTC